What follows describes a single TCR beta chain. Assay used: immunoSEQ multiplex PCR; TCRdb lists only in-frame clones, some missing. The sample consists of about 170,000 clones, almost 85% of them appearing once. The sample originates from a study of blood T cell repertoires in COVID-19. Sequencing was performed on peripheral blood. The receptor was isolated from a man aged 35 to 55 who had recovered from COVID-19.

In nucleotides, the CDR3 is TGTGCCAGCACCCATGGAAACACCATATATTTT. It specifies CASTHGNTIYF. The chain has TRBV28 and TRBJ1-3; D is uncertain. The V gene's germline CDR1 is MDHEN and CDR2 SYDVKM. Trimming took 7 bases from V and 3 from J, leaving 4 bases between them. The CDR3 extends over 11 amino acids.